This is a list of T cell receptor beta chains from one sample in a study of blood T cell repertoires in COVID-19. The assay was immunoSEQ multiplex PCR, and TCRdb's table has in-frame clones only and misses some. This table holds roughly 200,000 clones, approximately 78% found once. Sequenced: PBMCs or T cells enriched from blood (not recorded which). These receptors were collected from a man aged 35-49 years who had recovered from COVID-19. The CDR3 runs from the conserved cysteine through the conserved F or W. A D gene is named only where the DNA matches it firmly. Size is stated for part of the rows, as once, few or many counts, or as a class when the clone is expanded.

>TRBJ1-1|.|.|TRBV2
CASRTPGQRAFF
TGTGCCAGCAGAACCCCGGGACAACGGGCTTTCTTT
>TRBJ2-2|.|.|TRBV2
CASKGQGGLTGELFF
TGTGCCAGCAAGGGGCAGGGAGGACTCACCGGGGAGCTGTTTTTT
>TRBJ2-7|.|.|TRBV18
CASSPAWGQQYEQYF
TGTGCCAGCTCACCGGCCTGGGGGCAACAGTACGAGCAGTACTTC
>TRBJ2-2|TRBD1|.|TRBV30
CALSRGRGLDPGELFF
TGTGCCTTGTCCAGGGGCAGGGGGCTGGATCCCGGGGAGCTGTTTTTT
>TRBJ2-6|.|.|TRBV30
CAWRFPGAGANVLTF
TGTGCCTGGAGATTTCCAGGGGCTGGGGCCAACGTCCTGACTTTC
>TRBJ1-3|.|.|TRBV7-6
CASSLSGRPGNTIYF
TGTGCCAGCAGCTTAAGCGGCAGGCCTGGAAACACCATATATTTT
>TRBJ1-3|.|.|TRBV28
CASRLAGRGNTIYF
TGTGCCAGCAGACTCGCGGGTAGGGGAAACACCATATATTTT
>TRBJ2-1|TRBD2|few|TRBV5-1
CASSLAVTSGYNEQFF
TGCGCCAGCAGCTTGGCAGTGACTAGCGGCTACAATGAGCAGTTCTTC
>TRBJ2-1|TRBD2|.|TRBV6-1
CASSEAAFGTRRVHEQFF
TGTGCCAGCAGTGAAGCCGCTTTTGGGACTAGGAGAGTTCATGAGCAGTTCTTC
>TRBJ2-7|TRBD1|many|TRBV27
CASRGQGYEQYF
TGTGCCAGCAGGGGACAGGGCTACGAGCAGTACTTC
>TRBJ1-3|.|.|TRBV25-1
CASSESRTASGNTIYF
TGTGCCAGCAGTGAATCTAGGACAGCCTCTGGAAACACCATATATTTT
>TRBJ1-6|.|.|TRBV3-1/TRBV3-2
CASSQPQGNSPLHF
TGTGCCAGCAGCCAACCACAGGGAAATTCACCCCTCCACTTT
>TRBJ2-5|.|.|TRBV7-2
CASSPGQTLDQTQYF
TGTGCCAGCAGCCCCGGACAGACTCTAGATCAGACCCAGTACTTC
>TRBJ2-7|.|.|TRBV5-5
CASSVSYEQYF
TGTGCCAGCAGCGTCAGCTACGAGCAGTACTTC
>TRBJ1-2|TRBD1|once|TRBV9
CASSVGGTGRPYGYTF
TGTGCCAGCAGCGTAGGGGGGACAGGTAGGCCATATGGCTACACCTTC
>TRBJ1-1|TRBD1|many|TRBV19
CASSSDRLLELRYEAFF
TGTGCCAGTAGCTCGGACAGGTTGTTGGAATTACGGTATGAAGCTTTCTTT
>TRBJ2-1|.|.|TRBV27
CASSWEGGRNEQFF
TGTGCCAGCAGTTGGGAGGGGGGGCGGAATGAGCAGTTCTTC
>TRBJ2-5|.|.|TRBV4-1
CASSQFGDRLFVTQYF
TGCGCCAGCAGCCAATTCGGAGACCGGCTTTTTGTGACCCAGTACTTC
>TRBJ1-5|.|few|TRBV18
CASSPNAAGLRPQHF
TGTGCCAGCTCCCCGAACGCAGCAGGGCTCCGGCCCCAGCATTTT
>TRBJ1-2|.|.|TRBV19
CASRLGQEGGYTF
TGTGCCAGTAGGCTAGGACAAGAAGGCGGCTACACCTTC
>TRBJ2-6|TRBD1|few|TRBV19
CASSRDRTTSGANVLTF
TGTGCCAGTAGCAGGGACAGGACTACCTCTGGGGCCAACGTCCTGACTTTC
>TRBJ2-5|TRBD2|few|TRBV3-1/TRBV3-2
CASSPGLAAALETQYF
TGTGCCAGCAGCCCCGGACTAGCGGCAGCCCTAGAGACCCAGTACTTC
>TRBJ1-2|.|.|TRBV5-1
CASRKSDSNYGYTF
TGCGCCAGCCGTAAATCCGACAGTAACTATGGCTACACCTTC
>TRBJ1-2|TRBD1|medium-sized|TRBV5-4
CASSIDRGNSYGYTF
TGTGCCAGCAGCATTGACAGGGGGAATTCCTATGGCTACACCTTC
>TRBJ1-5|.|.|TRBV27
CASSLHRLANQPQHF
TGTGCCAGCAGTTTACACAGGTTGGCCAATCAGCCCCAGCATTTT
>TRBJ1-6|TRBD1|once|TRBV5-1
CASSSGTGGAYSPLHF
TGCGCCAGCAGCTCAGGGACAGGGGGCGCGTATTCACCCCTCCACTTT
>TRBJ2-3|TRBD2|.|TRBV7-9
CASSNQRGGRDTQYF
TGTGCCAGCAGCAACCAGCGGGGGGGCAGAGATACGCAGTATTTT
>TRBJ1-1|.|.|TRBV5-4
CASSFAEGGLTEAFF
TGTGCCAGCAGCTTCGCCGAGGGGGGGCTAACTGAAGCTTTCTTT
>TRBJ1-1|.|.|TRBV24-1
CATSEPPHSRAFF
TGTGCCACCAGTGAACCCCCCCATTCGCGAGCTTTCTTT
>TRBJ2-7|.|few|TRBV7-9
CASSLADSANQYF
TGTGCCAGCAGCTTAGCGGACAGCGCCAACCAGTACTTC
>TRBJ2-2|TRBD1|few|TRBV7-9
CASSVRDRNTGELFF
TGTGCCAGCAGCGTCCGGGACAGAAACACCGGGGAGCTGTTTTTT
>TRBJ2-7|TRBD2|once|TRBV6-5
CASSQLAGSYEQYF
TGTGCCAGCAGTCAACTAGCGGGCTCCTACGAGCAGTACTTC
>TRBJ2-1|.|.|TRBV5-1
CASSVLDSLSYNEQFF
TGCGCCAGCAGCGTCCTGGACAGCCTCTCCTACAATGAGCAGTTCTTC
>TRBJ1-3|.|.|TRBV15
CATSPRINSGNTIYF
TGTGCCACCAGCCCGCGGATAAACTCTGGAAACACCATATATTTT
>TRBJ2-3|.|.|TRBV7-9
CASSMDYLGTDTQYF
TGTGCCAGCAGCATGGACTACCTGGGCACAGATACGCAGTATTTT
>TRBJ2-2|.|.|TRBV9
CASRGGRDTGELFF
TGTGCCAGCAGAGGGGGAAGAGACACCGGGGAGCTGTTTTTT
>TRBJ1-6|.|.|TRBV10-3
CATQVPNSPLHF
TGTGCCACACAGGTTCCTAATTCACCCCTCCACTTT
>TRBJ1-1|.|.|TRBV9
CASSPGVTEAFF
TGTGCCAGCAGCCCAGGGGTTACTGAAGCTTTCTTT
>TRBJ1-2|.|.|TRBV4-1
CASSTVLQGAYGYTF
TGCGCCAGCAGTACAGTGTTACAGGGCGCCTATGGCTACACCTTC
>TRBJ1-5|TRBD1|.|TRBV18
CASSPPTGAVGYSNQPQHF
TGTGCCAGCTCACCGCCCACAGGGGCGGTAGGATATAGCAATCAGCCCCAGCATTTT
>TRBJ2-4|TRBD2|once|TRBV4-2
CASSQRLAFKNIQYF
TGTGCCAGCAGCCAACGACTAGCGTTCAAAAACATTCAGTACTTC
>TRBJ2-4|.|.|TRBV27
CASSLFRVVIAKNIQYF
TGTGCCAGCAGTTTATTCAGGGTAGTTATAGCCAAAAACATTCAGTACTTC
>TRBJ1-2|.|.|TRBV7-2
CASSYNRDDYGYTF
TGTGCCAGCAGCTATAACAGGGATGACTATGGCTACACCTTC
>TRBJ2-4|.|.|TRBV28
CASSSQGLAKNIQYF
TGTGCCAGCAGTTCCCAGGGGCTAGCCAAAAACATTCAGTACTTC
>TRBJ2-1|TRBD1|.|TRBV19
CASSIWATGQTNEQFF
TGTGCCAGTAGTATTTGGGCTACGGGACAGACAAATGAGCAGTTCTTC
>TRBJ2-5|TRBD2|.|TRBV18
CASSPGTTETQYF
TGTGCCAGCTCACCGGGGACTACGGAGACCCAGTACTTC
>TRBJ2-5|TRBD2|many|TRBV12-5
CASGLGSSGEETQYF
TGTGCTAGTGGTTTGGGGTCTAGCGGTGAAGAGACCCAGTACTTC
>TRBJ2-5|.|.|TRBV5-1
CASSPNPRGSRETQYF
TGCGCCAGCAGCCCCAATCCGCGGGGAAGTCGAGAGACCCAGTACTTC
>TRBJ1-3|.|.|TRBV11-2
CASSPPGGGNTIYF
TGTGCCAGCAGCCCACCTGGCGGTGGAAACACCATATATTTT
>TRBJ2-1|TRBD1|.|TRBV11-3
CASSFTGTGNRSSYNEQFF
TGTGCCAGCAGCTTTACCGGGACAGGGAACCGCAGCTCCTACAATGAGCAGTTCTTC
>TRBJ1-1|.|.|TRBV9
CASSFGQMNTEAFF
TGTGCCAGCAGCTTCGGACAGATGAACACTGAAGCTTTCTTT